This T cell receptor beta chain was identified in a study of PD-1 blockade in classical Hodgkin lymphoma. Study context: Patients were administered nivolumab (3 mg/kg intravenously) every 2 weeks.

Time point in this sample: cycle 4 day 1 (C4D1), after six to seven weeks of nivolumab. In every patient, relapse followed autologous stem cell transplantation, while exposure to brentuximab vedotin differed. Complete response, partial response or progressive disease was recorded as best response. With 4 bases removed from V and 5 bases from J, the gap between germline ends came to 14 bases. Per the germline V gene, CDR1 is MNHNS and CDR2 is SASEGT. The length of the CDR3 is 14 residues. General study findings and limits: Undefined causes, possibly disease activity or prior therapy, underlie the repertoire differences. It was reported that newly diagnosed patients had less baseline TCR diversity than healthy donors.

The protocol was immunoSEQ multiplex PCR, while the TCRdb copy is restricted to in-frame clones and leaves out a portion. The table shows approximately 89,000 clones, with 83% occurring only once. This clone was observed a few times. Its antigen is unidentified. V usage is TRBV6-1 and J usage is TRBJ2-5; no firm D call. Sequences were derived from peripheral blood mononuclear cells (PBMCs), sampled before the fourth cycle of nivolumab. The sequence came from a human donor with classical Hodgkin lymphoma. CDR3 region: CASSGGFSRETQYF. The CDR3 bases are TGTGCCAGCAGTGGAGGATTTAGCAGGGAGACCCAGTACTTC.